This TCR beta chain was obtained from a study of T cell responses to AZD1222 COVID-19 vaccine. Data came from immunoSEQ multiplex PCR; TCRdb stores just in-frame clones and leaves some out. The sample lists 100,000 to 150,000 clones; over 70% were seen once. This CDR3 has 12 amino acids. Losses at the gene ends were 3 bases for V and 10 bases for J; bases not matched to a gene: 4. Sample: peripheral blood, taken on day 0 of AZD1222 vaccination. The chain has TRBV12-3 or TRBV12-4 and TRBJ1-1, with 8 bases aligning to TRBD1. The TCR was taken from an adult in good health. The chain's CDR3 is CASSFQGARAFF. The CDR3 nucleotides are TGTGCCAGCAGTTTCCAGGGGGCGCGAGCTTTCTTT.